These 24 T cell receptor beta chains share one sample of origin, sequenced in a study of persistence of HIV-infected CD4 T cells. Lysates of CMV-infected fibroblasts at 10 ug/mL stimulated these cells. CD40L-negative CD69-negative CD45RO-high memory CD4+ T cells were sorted as populations depleted of antigen-responding cells. Their specific antigens are unknown. The libraries were made with immunoSEQ version 4 in survey mode. Produced via immunoSEQ multiplex PCR; TCRdb's table is partial and in-frame only. The sample lists 48,000 or so clones; more than 60% were seen once. Sequencing used CD4+ T cells sorted from PBMCs after approximately 20-hour stimulation, obtained from a patient who received antiretroviral therapy. The receptor set was obtained from an adult man with HIV who was CMV-seropositive.

This chain connects TRBV6-5 to TRBJ1-4; the D gene is possibly TRBD1 (6 bases). The length of the CDR3 is 15 residues. The V and J ends lost 6 bases and 4 bases respectively, with 15 bases between them. Germline V gene lookup returns CDR1 MNHEY and CDR2 SVGAGI. The CDR3 is CASRSGQTSNEKLFF. The CDR3 region has the DNA TGTGCCAGCAGATCGGGACAAACTAGTAATGAAAAACTGTTTTTT.

The chain recombines TRBV5-1 with TRBJ1-2; D is possibly TRBD1 (5 bases). Germline V gives CDR1 SGHRS, CDR2 YFSETQ. CDR3 size: 17 residues. The germline V and J ends were trimmed by 4 bases and 1 base, with 20 bases remaining between them. CDR3 DNA: TGCGCCAGCAGCCCCGACAGATCTCTACGATTTAACTATGGCTACACCTTC. Its translation: CASSPDRSLRFNYGYTF.

This clone came up a few times. The chain links TRBV7-6 to TRBJ1-3; D is possibly TRBD1 (5 bases). Per germline, CDR1 SGHVS and CDR2 FNYEAQ. The length of the CDR3 is 13 residues. V was trimmed by 5 bases and J by 9 bases, leaving 14 bases between them. CDR3 protein: CASSLQEGPTIYF. In DNA form, the CDR3 reads TGTGCCAGCAGCCTCCAGGAGGGACCCACCATATATTTT.

The chain uses TRBV28 and TRBJ1-2, with no clear D. This CDR3 is 13 amino acids long. Germline CDR1 reads MDHEN; CDR2 reads SYDVKM. Trimming took off 5 bases at V and 2 bases at J, with 9 bases between the two ends. CDR3 protein: CASSTQGNYGYTF. CDR3 sequence (DNA): TGTGCCAGCAGTACCCAAGGAAACTATGGCTACACCTTC.

The V call is TRBV4-2, the J call TRBJ2-7; D gene ambiguous. Germline V gives CDR1 LGHNA, CDR2 YNFKEQ. V was trimmed by 0 bases and J by 1 base, leaving 7 bases between them. This CDR3 contains 14 residues. CDR3 in amino acids: CASSQDRKSYEQYF. CDR3 in DNA: TGTGCCAGCAGCCAAGATCGGAAATCCTACGAGCAGTACTTC.

The chain recombines TRBV28 with TRBJ2-7; D ambiguous. V shed 1 base and J shed 0 bases, with 13 bases lying between them. This CDR3 has 16 residues. CDR1 is MDHEN, CDR2 SYDVKM, per germline. The CDR3 loop reads CASSLSSFGRSYEQYF. CDR3 nucleotide sequence: TGTGCCAGCAGTTTATCTAGTTTCGGCCGCTCCTACGAGCAGTACTTC.

This clone was recorded a few times. The chain joins TRBV7-2 to TRBJ2-7, with D possibly being TRBD2 (5 bases). The V gene lost 2 bases and the J gene lost 4 bases, with 15 bases spanning the gap. The germline V gene has CDR1 SGHTA and CDR2 FQGNSA. There are 15 residues in the CDR3. CDR3 sequence: CASSLQPTGVYEQYF. CDR3 DNA: TGTGCCAGCAGCTTACAACCGACCGGGGTTTACGAGCAGTACTTC.

This clone showed up just a few times. This chain uses TRBV19 with TRBJ2-3; D remains unclear. With 3 bases removed from V and 3 bases from J, the gap between germline ends came to 22 bases. Germline V lookup: CDR1 LNHDA, CDR2 SQIVND (reference sequence). The CDR3 runs 18 residues. CDR3 sequence reads: CASSIRTAQALDTDTQYF. Written as DNA, the CDR3 is TGTGCCAGTAGTATCCGTACAGCGCAGGCCTTGGATACAGATACGCAGTATTTT.

The CDR3 reads CASSLETIGGQPQHF. The CDR3 nucleotides are TGTGCCAGCAGCTTAGAAACAATAGGGGGTCAGCCCCAGCATTTT. This chain uses TRBV7-2 with TRBJ1-5; the D gene is possibly TRBD1 (6 bases). The germline V gene has CDR1 SGHTA and CDR2 FQGNSA. V dropped 1 base and J dropped 6 bases, with 13 bases sitting between them. The CDR3 runs to 15 residues.

J is TRBJ1-2 and V is TRBV7-8, with D perhaps TRBD1 (5 bases). The CDR3 is made up of 14 amino acids. Germline V gene sequence: CDR1 SGHVS, CDR2 FQNEAQ. V was shortened by 1 base and J by 6 bases, with 12 bases between the two germline ends. The CDR3 DNA is TGTGCCAGCAGCTTAGGCGTGGGGGTCGATGGCTACACCTTC. Translation gives CASSLGVGVDGYTF.

The rearrangement links TRBV29-1 to TRBJ1-3; the D is unclear. The germline V and J ends were trimmed by 6 bases and 0 bases, with 15 bases remaining between them. This CDR3 has 15 residues. The germline CDR1 and CDR2 sequences are SQVTM and ANQGSEA. The CDR3: CSVMKMAGSGNTIYF. For the CDR3, the DNA is TGCAGCGTAATGAAAATGGCGGGCTCTGGAAACACCATATATTTT. The full variable domain, with the rest looked up from reference TRBV29-1 and TRBJ1-3, is SAVISQKPSRDICQRGTSLTIQCQVDSQVTMMFWYRQQPGQSLTLIATANQGSEATYESGFVIDKFPISRPNLTFSTLTVSNMSPEDSSIYLCSVMKMAGSGNTIYFGEGSWLTVV.

CDR3 region: CASREGQGTYGYTF. CDR3 nucleotides: TGCGCCAGCAGGGAGGGACAGGGGACCTATGGCTACACCTTC. This chain uses TRBV10-2 with TRBJ1-2, with 10 bases fitting TRBD1. The CDR3 runs 14 residues. Germline assignment: CDR1 WSHSY and CDR2 SAAADI. Trimming took 6 bases from V and 4 from J; bases not matched to a gene: 5.

V usage is TRBV15 and J usage is TRBJ2-5; 9 bases are a match to TRBD1. The V and J ends lost 3 bases and 4 bases, in that order; junction bases with no gene match: 6. The CDR3 has 15 residues. Germline V CDR1 and CDR2: LNHNV, YYDKDF (reference sequence). The CDR3, as DNA: TGTGCCACCAGCAGTGATATGGACAGGGGAGAGACCCAGTACTTC. Its protein is CATSSDMDRGETQYF.

The sample holds one count of this clone. J is TRBJ2-6 and V is TRBV19; no clear D gene. The germline V gene has CDR1 LNHDA and CDR2 SQIVND (reference sequence). The CDR3 totals 17 residues. Trimming pared 6 bases from V and 0 bases from J, leaving 15 bases between. The CDR3 DNA sequence: TGTGCCAGTAGATCGGAGTCCTTTAGCTCTGGGGCCAACGTCCTGACTTTC. Its protein product is CASRSESFSSGANVLTF.

The rearrangement links TRBV5-1 to TRBJ2-5; D call uncertain. The CDR3 sequence is 13 residues long. Looked up from germline, CDR1 is SGHRS and CDR2 is YFSETQ. V lost 4 bases and J 0 bases, leaving 7 bases between the germline ends. The CDR3 DNA follows: TGCGCCAGCAGCCCCGGGTACCAAGAGACCCAGTACTTC. It codes for CASSPGYQETQYF.

The chain links TRBV4-1 to TRBJ2-1, with D possibly TRBD1 on 5 matching bases. The CDR3 runs 16 residues. The ends were cut back, 0 bases at V and 1 base at J, with 10 bases in the middle. In germline, CDR1 is MGHRA, CDR2 YSYEKL. CDR3 in DNA: TGCGCCAGCAGCCAAGAGGTGGGGCGATCCTACAATGAGCAGTTCTTC. The encoded protein is CASSQEVGRSYNEQFF.

This chain joins TRBV19 and TRBJ1-1, with D maybe TRBD1 (6 bases). The ends were cut back, 7 bases at V and 1 base at J, with 16 bases in the middle. The CDR3 contains 15 residues. The germline CDR1 and CDR2 sequences are LNHDA and SQIVND (reference sequence). The DNA of the CDR3 is TGTGCCAGTACCTCCCGTCGGGGGGCGAACACTGAAGCTTTCTTT. This encodes CASTSRRGANTEAFF.

This clone was seen a few times. This chain uses TRBV5-4 with TRBJ1-1; D is perhaps TRBD1 (6 bases). Germline V gene lookup returns CDR1 SGHNT and CDR2 YYREEE (reference sequence). The V end was cut by 2 bases, the J end by 3 bases, with 17 bases between. The length of the CDR3 is 16 residues. Here the CDR3 DNA reads TGTGCCAGCAGCTTAAGCAACGTCAGGACAGACACTGAAGCTTTCTTT. This gives the protein CASSLSNVRTDTEAFF.

The chain couples TRBV5-1 to TRBJ2-1; D may be TRBD2 (6 bases). Germline V CDR1 and CDR2: SGHRS, YFSETQ. The CDR3 loop spans 14 amino acids. Trimming took 7 bases from V and 0 from J, leaving 11 bases between them. The CDR3 nucleotides read TGCGCCAGCGAAAGCGGGTCCTCCTACAATGAGCAGTTCTTC. Its translation is CASESGSSYNEQFF.

The rearrangement uses TRBV29-1 and TRBJ2-1, with D maybe TRBD2 (6 bases). Trimming shortened V by 4 bases and J by 9 bases, and 16 bases separated the two germline ends. The CDR3 sequence is 13 residues long. Germline CDR1 is SQVTM and CDR2 is ANQGSEA. DNA for the CDR3: TGCAGCGTTGGGGCTAGCGCTCGAGGTGAGCAGTTCTTC. It translates to CSVGASARGEQFF.

The chain has TRBV10-3 and TRBJ1-5, with a weak D call TRBD1 (6 bases). The CDR3 is made up of 12 amino acids. The V gene's germline CDR1 is ENHRY and CDR2 SYGVKD. V was shortened by 11 bases and J by 4 bases, with 12 bases between the two germline ends. CDR3 in DNA: TGTGCCTTCGCAGGGGATAATCAGCCCCAGCATTTT. Translating gives CAFAGDNQPQHF.

The chain has TRBV6-5 and TRBJ1-4; D unresolved. V lost 11 bases and J lost 8, with 18 bases in between. The germline CDR1 and CDR2 sequences are MNHEY and SVGAGI. The CDR3 runs 13 residues. The CDR3 protein is CAGLGGLPEKLFF. The CDR3 DNA reads as TGTGCCGGGTTGGGAGGCCTTCCGGAAAAACTGTTTTTT.

The chain links TRBV7-3 to TRBJ2-2; 9 bases match TRBD1. The length of the CDR3 is 15 residues. The germline CDR1 and CDR2 sequences are SGHTA and FQGTGA. V dropped 3 bases and J dropped 7; count of bases not matched to a gene: 6. CDR3 DNA: TGTGCCAGCAGCTTCCTGGGACAGGGCCACGGGGAGCTGTTTTTT. This encodes CASSFLGQGHGELFF.

The chain couples TRBV15 to TRBJ1-6, with D perhaps matching TRBD1 (5 bases). Germline V gives CDR1 LNHNV, CDR2 YYDKDF (reference sequence). This CDR3 spans 14 amino acids. Trimming removed 1 base from V and 9 bases from J, with 10 bases in between. The DNA for the CDR3 is TGTGCCACCAGCAGAGGAGACAGTTTTTCACCCCTCCACTTT. Its protein is CATSRGDSFSPLHF.